This TCR beta chain was sequenced for a study of long-term antiretroviral therapy in people with HIV. Study-level points and caveats: Possibly under older ART regimens, blood was drawn between about 2004 and 2018. Following ART, diversity rose but still fell short of transplant donor controls. The clones with expansion before ART were dominant in the repertoire at all time points.

With respect to this clone: Its matching antigen is unknown.

The V gene's germline CDR1 is LNHDA and CDR2 SQIVND (reference sequence). V was pared by 6 bases and J by 2 bases, with 6 bases of the junction left unmatched. CDR3 length: 16 amino acids. Version v3.0 of the immunoSEQ assay ran at survey level. Method: immunoSEQ multiplex PCR; TCRdb's copy keeps in-frame clones and lacks some. Here the sample spans tens of thousands of clones, less than 90% being singletons. The TCR was taken from a man between 18 and 29 years old with HIV. This chain uses TRBV19 with TRBJ2-5; 13 nucleotides line up with TRBD2. Specimen: unsorted PBMCs, collected 1 year after starting antiretroviral therapy. CDR3 sequence: CASRSGLAGAQETQYF. The CDR3 DNA reads as TGTGCCAGTAGATCTGGACTAGCGGGGGCTCAAGAGACCCAGTACTTC.